A selection of T cell receptor beta chains follows, all from one sample in a study of T cell responses to AZD1222 COVID-19 vaccine. Assay used: immunoSEQ multiplex PCR; TCRdb lists only in-frame clones, some missing. The sample carries approximately 130,000 clones, 80% to 90% recorded once. This sample comprised peripheral blood, obtained 28 days after the second AZD1222 dose. The source of these receptors is an adult who received the AZD1222 COVID-19 vaccine. The CDR3 runs from the conserved cysteine through the conserved F or W. The order of the fields is V gene, D gene, clone size, J gene, CDR3 DNA, CDR3 protein. The D gene is left open where the match is weak. Size is omitted from some rows. Given values are once, few, many or a class for expanded clones.

>TRBV2|-|-|TRBJ2-2
TGTGCCAGCAAGGCCCGGATGGGCACCGGGGAGCTGTTTTTT
CASKARMGTGELFF
>TRBV18|-|-|TRBJ1-1
TGTGCCAGCTCACCACTTCAGTCTTGGTACGCTTTCTTT
CASSPLQSWYAFF
>TRBV16|-|-|TRBJ1-1
TGTGCCAGCAGCCAACGACAGTACACTGAAGCTTTCTTT
CASSQRQYTEAFF
>TRBV6-1|TRBD2|-|TRBJ2-3
TGTGCCAGCAGTGAACCCCTTTCGCTAGCGGGAGCAGATACGCAGTATTTT
CASSEPLSLAGADTQYF
>TRBV30|-|-|TRBJ1-6
TGTGCCCGAGGGGAAACGCATAATTCACCCCTCCACTTT
CARGETHNSPLHF
>TRBV27|-|-|TRBJ1-5
TGTGCCAGCAGTTTAACCCCGGGACAAGGGAATCAGCCCCAGCATTTT
CASSLTPGQGNQPQHF
>TRBV10-1|-|-|TRBJ1-1
TGCGCCAGCAGTGAGAACAGAAACACTGAAGCTTTCTTT
CASSENRNTEAFF
>TRBV3-1/TRBV3-2|-|once|TRBJ1-5
TGTGCCAGCAGCCAAAGCCAGGGCAATCAGCCCCAGCATTTT
CASSQSQGNQPQHF
>TRBV11-2|TRBD1|-|TRBJ1-1
TGTGCCAGCAGCGAGGGGGCCTGGATCACTGAAGCTTTCTTT
CASSEGAWITEAFF
>TRBV30|TRBD2|-|TRBJ2-7
TGTGCCTGGAGTTTGGTGACTAGCGGGAGCTCCTACGAGCAGTACTTC
CAWSLVTSGSSYEQYF
>TRBV18|-|-|TRBJ2-7
TGTGCCAGCTCACCGGCGGGCGAGCAGTACTTC
CASSPAGEQYF
>TRBV7-6|TRBD1|-|TRBJ1-3
TGTGCCAGCAGCGACTACAGGGGAATTGGAAACACCATATATTTT
CASSDYRGIGNTIYF
>TRBV4-2|TRBD2|-|TRBJ2-3
TGTGCCAGCAGCCAACCCCTGGGGACTAGCGGGAAGGATACGCAGTATTTT
CASSQPLGTSGKDTQYF
>TRBV6-2/TRBV6-3|-|once|TRBJ2-2
TGTGCCAGCAGTTACTCGAGCGGGAACACCGGGGAGCTGTTTTTT
CASSYSSGNTGELFF
>TRBV5-1|TRBD2|-|TRBJ2-7
TGCGCCAGCAGCTTGTCACCGGGGGGGCCAGGGAACGAGCAGTACTTC
CASSLSPGGPGNEQYF
>TRBV7-8|-|-|TRBJ2-7
TGTGCCAGCAGGCAGCCAGGGGCTCCCTACGAGCAGTACTTC
CASRQPGAPYEQYF
>TRBV5-1|-|-|TRBJ1-2
TGCGCCAGCAGCGTTGAGCAGGGTAGGGGCTACACCTTC
CASSVEQGRGYTF
>TRBV29-1|TRBD2|-|TRBJ2-3
TGCAGCGGAGATGCTAGCGGAGCGGGGGGCACAGATACGCAGTATTTT
CSGDASGAGGTDTQYF
>TRBV11-2|-|-|TRBJ1-2
TGTGCCAGCAGCTTAGACGGGAAGTATGGCTACACCTTC
CASSLDGKYGYTF
>TRBV11-3|-|-|TRBJ2-7
TGTGCCAGCAGCTTATCGGGGTTTGAGGAGCAGTACTTC
CASSLSGFEEQYF
>TRBV6-5|-|-|TRBJ1-1
TGTGCCAGCAGTAGGGGGGAGTTGGGCACTGAAGCTTTCTTT
CASSRGELGTEAFF
>TRBV7-2|-|-|TRBJ2-5
TGTGCCAGCAGCTTAAGCGGCAGGGTCCAAGAGACCCAGTACTTC
CASSLSGRVQETQYF
>TRBV5-6|-|-|TRBJ1-2
TGTGCCAGCAGCTTGGCGGAACACCCCTATGGCTACACCTTC
CASSLAEHPYGYTF
>TRBV6-1|-|-|TRBJ1-3
TGTGCCAGCAGTGATGGAGTGGGGGCGTTCTCTGGAAACACCATATATTTT
CASSDGVGAFSGNTIYF
>TRBV7-2|-|-|TRBJ1-3
TGTGCCAGCAGCTTAGGCGGAGCCTCTGGAAACACCATATATTTT
CASSLGGASGNTIYF
>TRBV3-1/TRBV3-2|-|-|TRBJ1-5
TGTGCCAGCAGCCTGACATTTTTAGGGGTTTCGGGCAATCAGCCCCAGCATTTT
CASSLTFLGVSGNQPQHF
>TRBV27|TRBD2|-|TRBJ2-3
TGTGCCAGCAGTCCCCTGCTAGCGGGGGACACAGATACGCAGTATTTT
CASSPLLAGDTDTQYF
>TRBV12-5|TRBD1|-|TRBJ2-1
TGTGCTAGTGGAACCAGGGGGCGCTTGTACGTCGATGAGCAGTTCTTC
CASGTRGRLYVDEQFF
>TRBV27|-|-|TRBJ2-2
TGTGCCAGCAGTTTTGAGGTTACCGGGGAGCTGTTTTTT
CASSFEVTGELFF
>TRBV29-1|-|few|TRBJ1-5
TGCAGCGTGGGGCAGGTCAATCAGCCCCAGCATTTT
CSVGQVNQPQHF
>TRBV30|-|-|TRBJ1-1
TGTGCCTGGAGTGTAATTGGGAACACTGAAGCTTTCTTT
CAWSVIGNTEAFF
>TRBV4-1|TRBD1|-|TRBJ1-2
TGCGCCAGCAGCCAAGATCCGACAGGGCTAGGCTATGGCTACACCTTC
CASSQDPTGLGYGYTF
>TRBV6-5|-|-|TRBJ1-3
TGTGCCGCTGAGACAACAGGAGCTGGAAACACCATATATTTT
CAAETTGAGNTIYF
>TRBV6-4|-|-|TRBJ1-2
TGTGCCAGCAGTGACTCGATTGGCAGCTTCTATGGCTACACCTTC
CASSDSIGSFYGYTF
>TRBV5-1|-|-|TRBJ1-2
TGCGCCAGCAGCTTGAGGCTTAACTATGGCTACACCTTC
CASSLRLNYGYTF